These 3 T cell receptor beta chains came from one sample sequenced in a study of long-term antiretroviral therapy in people with HIV. The immunoSEQ assay was v3.0, run at survey level. Some clones are missing from TCRdb's copy, which holds only in-frame ones; the method was immunoSEQ multiplex PCR. The sample holds around 16,000 clones, about 94% seen once. The material sequenced was unsorted PBMCs, taken nearly 6.5 years after starting antiretroviral therapy. These receptors all stem from a woman aged 45 to 65 with HIV.

This clone showed up just once. The gene calls are TRBV28 and TRBJ1-1; no clear D. Germline loops: CDR1 MDHEN, CDR2 SYDVKM. V lost 4 bases, J lost 7 bases, and 13 bases lay in between. The length of the CDR3 is 13 residues. The CDR3 loop reads CASSSGPLLEAFF. The CDR3 DNA is TGTGCCAGCAGTTCAGGACCGCTGCTTGAAGCTTTCTTT.

The genes are TRBV5-1 and TRBJ1-5; a weak D match, TRBD1 (5 bases). Germline V CDR1 and CDR2: SGHRS, YFSETQ. V lost 0 bases and J lost 7, with 14 bases in between. The CDR3 sequence is 15 residues long. The CDR3 sequence: CASSLDLGQGQPQHF. The DNA for the CDR3 is TGCGCCAGCAGCTTGGACCTTGGGCAGGGCCAGCCCCAGCATTTT.

The chain carries TRBV9 and TRBJ1-5; the D gene is possibly TRBD1 (6 bases). This CDR3 has 14 amino acids. Germline V gives CDR1 SGDLS, CDR2 YYNGEE. Trimming took 4 bases from V and 4 from J, leaving 12 bases between them. CDR3 bases: TGTGCCAGCAGCCCCGGACAGAAGAATCAGCCCCAGCATTTT. Translated, it gives CASSPGQKNQPQHF.